This TCR beta chain stems from a study of blood T cell repertoires in COVID-19. Across the study: Specimens from acute and convalescent COVID-19 originated in the United States, Italy and Spain. T cells, B-cell-depleted T cells, or PBMCs provided the cDNA or gDNA that served as material.

In the source study's methods: Quantification of nucleated cells was approximated via reference gene primer amplification. Profiled with immunoSEQ multiplex PCR; TCRdb holds only in-frame clones, not every one. For V, J and clone size, that table is used; D and trimming come from the DNA. There are about 52,000 clones in the sample; about 88% occur only once, and more than 15% lies in the top ten. Input material: peripheral blood. The origin of this receptor is a human donor with active COVID-19. The donor label of this sample is uncertain.

CDR3 DNA sequence: TGTGCCAGCTCCCAAAGGGGCGGGGAGCTGTTTTTT. Residues: CASSQRGGELFF. The rearrangement links TRBV7-9 to TRBJ2-2; D might be TRBD1 (5 bases). Germline assignment: CDR1 SEHNR and CDR2 FQNEAQ (reference sequence). The CDR3 runs 12 residues. The V end lost 8 bases, the J end lost 7 bases, and 11 bases lay between the germline ends.